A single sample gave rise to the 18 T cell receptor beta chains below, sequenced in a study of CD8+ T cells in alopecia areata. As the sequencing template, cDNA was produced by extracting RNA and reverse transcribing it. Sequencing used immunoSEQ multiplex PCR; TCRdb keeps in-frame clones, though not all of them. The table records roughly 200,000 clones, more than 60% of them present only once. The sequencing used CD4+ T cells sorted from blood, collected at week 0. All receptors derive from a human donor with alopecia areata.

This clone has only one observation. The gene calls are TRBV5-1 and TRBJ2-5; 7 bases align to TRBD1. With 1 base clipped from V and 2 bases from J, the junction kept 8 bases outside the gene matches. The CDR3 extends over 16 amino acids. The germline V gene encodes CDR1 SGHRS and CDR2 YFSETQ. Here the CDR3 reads CASSLSPTGTQETQYF. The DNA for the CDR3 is TGCGCCAGCAGCTTGAGTCCGACAGGGACGCAAGAGACCCAGTACTTC. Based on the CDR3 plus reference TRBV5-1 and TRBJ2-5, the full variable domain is KAGVTQTPRYLIKTRGQQVTLSCSPISGHRSVSWYQQTPGQGLQFLFEYFSETQRNKGNFPGRFSGRQFSNSRSEMNVSTLELGDSALYLCASSLSPTGTQETQYFGPGTRLLVL.

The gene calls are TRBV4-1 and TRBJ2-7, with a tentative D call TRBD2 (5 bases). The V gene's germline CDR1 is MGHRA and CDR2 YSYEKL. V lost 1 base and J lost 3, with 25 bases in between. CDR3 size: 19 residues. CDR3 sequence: CASSQVGSRFGVVYYEQYF. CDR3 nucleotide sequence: TGCGCCAGCAGCCAAGTAGGGAGCCGTTTTGGGGTCGTCTACTACGAGCAGTACTTC.

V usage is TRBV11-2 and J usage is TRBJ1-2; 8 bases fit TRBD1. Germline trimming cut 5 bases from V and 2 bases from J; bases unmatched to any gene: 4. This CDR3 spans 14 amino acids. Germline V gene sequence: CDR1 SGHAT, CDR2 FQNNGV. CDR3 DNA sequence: TGTGCCAGCAGCCCAGGGGGCTCAAACTATGGCTACACCTTC. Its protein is CASSPGGSNYGYTF.

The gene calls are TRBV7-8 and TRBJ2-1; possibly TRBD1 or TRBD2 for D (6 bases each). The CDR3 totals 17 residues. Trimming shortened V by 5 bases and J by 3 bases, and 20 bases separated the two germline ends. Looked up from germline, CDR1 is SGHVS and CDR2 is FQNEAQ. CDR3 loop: CASSRIHPGAHYNEQFF. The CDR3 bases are TGTGCCAGCAGCCGTATCCACCCGGGGGCCCACTACAATGAGCAGTTCTTC.

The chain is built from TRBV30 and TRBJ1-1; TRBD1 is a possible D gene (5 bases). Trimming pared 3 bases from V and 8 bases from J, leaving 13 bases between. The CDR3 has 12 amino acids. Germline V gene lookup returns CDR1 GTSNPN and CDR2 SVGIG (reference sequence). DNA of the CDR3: TGTGCCTGGAGCTCACCGGGACTCGAAGCTTTCTTT. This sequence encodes CAWSSPGLEAFF.

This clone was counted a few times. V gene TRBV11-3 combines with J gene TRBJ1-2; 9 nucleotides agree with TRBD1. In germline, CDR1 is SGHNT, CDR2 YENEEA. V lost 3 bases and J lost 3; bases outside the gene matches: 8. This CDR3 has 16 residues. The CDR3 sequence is CASSLATGGFDYGYTF. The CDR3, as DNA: TGTGCCAGCAGCTTGGCTACAGGGGGCTTTGACTATGGCTACACCTTC.

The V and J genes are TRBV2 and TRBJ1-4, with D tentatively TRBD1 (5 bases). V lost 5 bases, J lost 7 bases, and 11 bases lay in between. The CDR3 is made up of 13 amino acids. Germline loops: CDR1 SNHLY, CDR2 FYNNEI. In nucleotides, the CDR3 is TGTGCCAGCAGTCCCCAGGGTACTGAAAAACTGTTTTTT. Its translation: CASSPQGTEKLFF.

For the CDR3, the DNA is TGCGCCAGCAGCCAAGATCAAGGAGGGCTGCAGCCCCAGCATTTT. Amino acid sequence: CASSQDQGGLQPQHF. J is TRBJ1-5 and V is TRBV4-3, with D uncertain. V lost 0 bases and J 7 bases, leaving 13 bases between the germline ends. This CDR3 contains 15 residues. The germline V gene encodes CDR1 LGHNA and CDR2 YSLEER.

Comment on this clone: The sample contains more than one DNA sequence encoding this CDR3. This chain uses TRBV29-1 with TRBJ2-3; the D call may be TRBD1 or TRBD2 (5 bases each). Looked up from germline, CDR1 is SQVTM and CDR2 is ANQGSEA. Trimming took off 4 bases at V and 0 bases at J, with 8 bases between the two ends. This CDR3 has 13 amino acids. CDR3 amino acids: CSVGGRSTDTQYF. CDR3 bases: TGCAGCGTTGGGGGACGGAGCACAGATACGCAGTATTTT.

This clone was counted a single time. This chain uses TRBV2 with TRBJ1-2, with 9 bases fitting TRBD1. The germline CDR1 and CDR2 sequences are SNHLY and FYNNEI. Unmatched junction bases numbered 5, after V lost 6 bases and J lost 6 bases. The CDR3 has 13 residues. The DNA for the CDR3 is TGTGCCAGCAGGGCCACAGGGGGCAATGGCTACACCTTC. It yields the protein CASRATGGNGYTF.

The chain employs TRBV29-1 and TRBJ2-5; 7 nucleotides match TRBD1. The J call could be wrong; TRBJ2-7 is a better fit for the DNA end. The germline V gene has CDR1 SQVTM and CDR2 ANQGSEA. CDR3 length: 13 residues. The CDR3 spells CSVARGQSYEQYF. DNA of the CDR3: TGCAGCGTTGCGAGGGGGCAATCCTACGAGCAGTACTTC.

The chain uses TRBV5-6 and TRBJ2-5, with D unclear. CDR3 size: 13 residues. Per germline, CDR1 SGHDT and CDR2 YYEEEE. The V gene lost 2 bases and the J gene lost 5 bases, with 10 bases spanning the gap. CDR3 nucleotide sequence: TGTGCCAGCAGCTTCACTGGCGTGGAGACCCAGTACTTC. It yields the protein CASSFTGVETQYF.

The CDR3 DNA follows: TGCAGCATCATCGGGGTTAGCTCCTACAATGAGCAGTTCTTC. It translates to CSIIGVSSYNEQFF. This sequence joins TRBV29-1 and TRBJ2-1; tentatively, D is TRBD2 (5 bases). Germline V lookup: CDR1 SQVTM, CDR2 ANQGSEA. The V end lost 8 bases, the J end lost 0 bases, and 14 bases lay between the germline ends. The CDR3 spans 14 residues.

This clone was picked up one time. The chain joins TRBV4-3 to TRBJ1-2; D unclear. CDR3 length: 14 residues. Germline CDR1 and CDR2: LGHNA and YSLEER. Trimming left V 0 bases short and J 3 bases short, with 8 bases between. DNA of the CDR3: TGCGCCAGCAGCCAAGATATTCGATACTATGGCTACACCTTC. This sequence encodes CASSQDIRYYGYTF.

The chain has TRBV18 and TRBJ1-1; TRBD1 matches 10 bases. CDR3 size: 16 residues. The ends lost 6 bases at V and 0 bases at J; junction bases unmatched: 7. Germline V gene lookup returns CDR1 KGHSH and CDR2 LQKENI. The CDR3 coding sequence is TGTGCCAGCTCTGTCCGGGACAGGGGTATGAACACTGAAGCTTTCTTT. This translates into CASSVRDRGMNTEAFF.

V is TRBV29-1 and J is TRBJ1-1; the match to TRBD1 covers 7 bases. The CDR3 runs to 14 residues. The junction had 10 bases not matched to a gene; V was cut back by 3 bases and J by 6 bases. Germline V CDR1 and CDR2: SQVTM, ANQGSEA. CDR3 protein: CSVDSGTAMPEAFF. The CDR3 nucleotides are TGCAGCGTTGATTCAGGGACAGCCATGCCTGAAGCTTTCTTT.

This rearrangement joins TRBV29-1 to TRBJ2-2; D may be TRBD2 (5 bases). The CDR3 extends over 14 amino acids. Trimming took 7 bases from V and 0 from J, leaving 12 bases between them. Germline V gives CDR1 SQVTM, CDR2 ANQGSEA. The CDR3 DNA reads TGCAGCGGGAAGGGAGCCACGAACACCGGGGAGCTGTTTTTT. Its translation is CSGKGATNTGELFF.

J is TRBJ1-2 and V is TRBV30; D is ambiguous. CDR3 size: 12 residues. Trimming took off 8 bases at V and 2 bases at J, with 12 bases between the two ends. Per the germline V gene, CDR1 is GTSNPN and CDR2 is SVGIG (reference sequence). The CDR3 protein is CARSEENYGYTF. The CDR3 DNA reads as TGTGCCCGGTCGGAGGAAAACTATGGCTACACCTTC.